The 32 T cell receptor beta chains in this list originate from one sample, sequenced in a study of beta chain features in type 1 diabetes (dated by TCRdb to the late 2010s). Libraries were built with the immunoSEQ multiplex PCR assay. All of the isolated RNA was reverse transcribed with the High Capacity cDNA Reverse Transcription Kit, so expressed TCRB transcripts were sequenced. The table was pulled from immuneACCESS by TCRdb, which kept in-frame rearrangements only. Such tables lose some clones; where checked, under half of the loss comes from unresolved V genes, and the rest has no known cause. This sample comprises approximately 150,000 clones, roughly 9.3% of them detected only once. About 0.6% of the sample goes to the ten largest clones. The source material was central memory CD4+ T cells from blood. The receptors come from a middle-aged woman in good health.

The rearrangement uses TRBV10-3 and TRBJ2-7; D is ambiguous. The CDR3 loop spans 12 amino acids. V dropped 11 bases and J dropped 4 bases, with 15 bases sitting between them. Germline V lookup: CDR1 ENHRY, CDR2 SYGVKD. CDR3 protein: CASRQEEYEQYF. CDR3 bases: TGTGCCTCCAGGCAAGAAGAATACGAGCAGTACTTC.

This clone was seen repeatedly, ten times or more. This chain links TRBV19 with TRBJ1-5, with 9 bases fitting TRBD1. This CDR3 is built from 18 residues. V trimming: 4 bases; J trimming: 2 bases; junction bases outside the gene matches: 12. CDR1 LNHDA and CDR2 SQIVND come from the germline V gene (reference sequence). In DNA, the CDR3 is TGTGCCAGTAGTAAACCGGGACAGGGAACTTCTGGCAATCAGCCCCAGCATTTT. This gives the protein CASSKPGQGTSGNQPQHF. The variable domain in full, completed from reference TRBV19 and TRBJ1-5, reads DGGITQSPKYLFRKEGQNVTLSCEQNLNHDAMYWYRQDPGQGLRLIYYSQIVNDFQKGDIAEGYSVSREKKESFPLTVTSAQKNPTAFYLCASSKPGQGTSGNQPQHFGDGTRLSIL.

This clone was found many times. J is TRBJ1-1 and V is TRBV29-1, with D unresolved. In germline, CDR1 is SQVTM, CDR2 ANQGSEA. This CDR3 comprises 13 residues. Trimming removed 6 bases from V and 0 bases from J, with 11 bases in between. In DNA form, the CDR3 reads TGCAGCGTGAGGGTTGAGATGAACACTGAAGCTTTCTTT. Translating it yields CSVRVEMNTEAFF. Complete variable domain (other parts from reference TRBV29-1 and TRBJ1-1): SAVISQKPSRDICQRGTSLTIQCQVDSQVTMMFWYRQQPGQSLTLIATANQGSEATYESGFVIDKFPISRPNLTFSTLTVSNMSPEDSSIYLCSVRVEMNTEAFFGQGTRLTVV.

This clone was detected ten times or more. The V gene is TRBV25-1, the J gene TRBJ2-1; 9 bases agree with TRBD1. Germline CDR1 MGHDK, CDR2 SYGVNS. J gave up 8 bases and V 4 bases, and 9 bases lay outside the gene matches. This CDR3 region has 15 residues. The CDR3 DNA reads TGTGCCAGCAGTGTCGACCGGGACAGGGTCTATGAGCAGTTCTTC. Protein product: CASSVDRDRVYEQFF.

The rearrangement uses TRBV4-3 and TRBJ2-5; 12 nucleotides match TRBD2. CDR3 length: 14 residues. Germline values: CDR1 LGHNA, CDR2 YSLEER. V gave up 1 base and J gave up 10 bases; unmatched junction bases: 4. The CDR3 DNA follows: TGCGCCAGCAGCCAAGCTAGCGGGGGGGCCGGCCAGTACTTC. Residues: CASSQASGGAGQYF.

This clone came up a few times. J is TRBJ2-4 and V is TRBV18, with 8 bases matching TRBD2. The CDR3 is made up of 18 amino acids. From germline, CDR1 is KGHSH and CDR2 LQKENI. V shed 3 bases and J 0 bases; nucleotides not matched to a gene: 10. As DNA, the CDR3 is TGTGCCAGCTCACCTTCAGCGGGGGCCCGAATAGCCAAAAACATTCAGTACTTC. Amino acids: CASSPSAGARIAKNIQYF.

CDR3 in amino acids: CASSPRSGSYGYTF. CDR3 DNA sequence: TGTGCCAGCTCACCGAGGTCGGGTAGCTATGGCTACACCTTC. The chain links TRBV18 to TRBJ1-2; D is ambiguous. Germline V lookup: CDR1 KGHSH, CDR2 LQKENI. V lost 3 bases and J lost 4, with 12 bases in between. The CDR3 spans 14 residues.

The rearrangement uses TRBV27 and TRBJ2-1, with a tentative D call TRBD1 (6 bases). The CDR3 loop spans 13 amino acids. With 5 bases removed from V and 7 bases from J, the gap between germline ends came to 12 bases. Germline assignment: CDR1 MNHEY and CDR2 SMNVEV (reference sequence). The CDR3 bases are TGTGCCAGCAGTGCCCAGGGGTTAAATGAGCAGTTCTTC. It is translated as CASSAQGLNEQFF.

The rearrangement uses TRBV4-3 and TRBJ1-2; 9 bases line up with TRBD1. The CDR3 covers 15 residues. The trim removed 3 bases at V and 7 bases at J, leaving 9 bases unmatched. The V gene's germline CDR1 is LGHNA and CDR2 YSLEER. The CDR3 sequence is CASSQARDREIGYTF. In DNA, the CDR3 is TGCGCCAGCAGCCAGGCTCGGGACAGGGAGATTGGCTACACCTTC.

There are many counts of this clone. In DNA form, the CDR3 reads TGCGCCAGCAGTCAATCGAAGGGGTGCGAGCAGTACTTC. Protein: CASSQSKGCEQYF. The chain joins TRBV23-1 to TRBJ2-7; tentative D call: TRBD1 (5 bases). TRBV23-1 is given ORF status, its function remaining uncertain. V gave up 0 bases and J gave up 6 bases, with 9 bases separating them. This CDR3 has 13 residues.

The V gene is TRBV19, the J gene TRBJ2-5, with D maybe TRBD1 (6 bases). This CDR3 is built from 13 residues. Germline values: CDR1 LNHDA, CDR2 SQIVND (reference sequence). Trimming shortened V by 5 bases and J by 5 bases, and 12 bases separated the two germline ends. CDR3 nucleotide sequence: TGTGCCAGTAGTGCGCAGGGGCAGGAGACCCAGTACTTC. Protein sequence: CASSAQGQETQYF.

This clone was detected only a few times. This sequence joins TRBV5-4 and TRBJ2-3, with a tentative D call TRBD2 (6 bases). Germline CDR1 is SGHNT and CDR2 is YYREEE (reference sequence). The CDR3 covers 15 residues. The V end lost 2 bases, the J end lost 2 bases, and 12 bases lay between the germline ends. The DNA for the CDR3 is TGTGCCAGCAGCTTAGCCGGGACTTTCACAGATACGCAGTATTTT. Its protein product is CASSLAGTFTDTQYF.

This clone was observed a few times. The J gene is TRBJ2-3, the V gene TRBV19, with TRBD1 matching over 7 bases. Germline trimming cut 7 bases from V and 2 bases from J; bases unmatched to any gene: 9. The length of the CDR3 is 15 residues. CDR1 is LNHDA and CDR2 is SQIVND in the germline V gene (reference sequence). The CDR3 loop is CASMDRTAATDTQYF. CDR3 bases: TGTGCCAGTATGGACAGGACGGCTGCCACAGATACGCAGTATTTT.

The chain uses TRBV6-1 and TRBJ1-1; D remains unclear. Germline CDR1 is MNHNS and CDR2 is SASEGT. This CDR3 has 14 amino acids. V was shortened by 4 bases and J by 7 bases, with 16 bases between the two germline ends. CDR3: CASSGLWRASEAFF. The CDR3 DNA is TGTGCCAGCAGTGGCCTTTGGAGGGCCAGTGAAGCTTTCTTT.

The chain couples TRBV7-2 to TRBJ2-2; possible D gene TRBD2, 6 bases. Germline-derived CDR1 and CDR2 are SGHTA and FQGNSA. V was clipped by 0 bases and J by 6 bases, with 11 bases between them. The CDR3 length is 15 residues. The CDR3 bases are TGTGCCAGCAGCTTAGCGCTCGGGAGCGCCGGGGAGCTGTTTTTT. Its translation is CASSLALGSAGELFF.

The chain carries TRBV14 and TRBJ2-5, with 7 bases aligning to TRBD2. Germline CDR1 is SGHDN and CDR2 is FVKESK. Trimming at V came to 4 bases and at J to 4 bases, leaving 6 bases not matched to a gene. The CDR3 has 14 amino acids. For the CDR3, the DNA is TGTGCCAGCAGCCGATCCGGCGGGGGAGAGACCCAGTACTTC. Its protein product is CASSRSGGGETQYF.

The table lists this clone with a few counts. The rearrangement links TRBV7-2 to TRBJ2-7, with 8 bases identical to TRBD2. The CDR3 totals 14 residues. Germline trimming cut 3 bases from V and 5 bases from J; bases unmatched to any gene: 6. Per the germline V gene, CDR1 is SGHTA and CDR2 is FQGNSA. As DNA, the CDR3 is TGTGCCAGCAGCTTCGCGGGGGGTAAAGACGAGCAGTACTTC. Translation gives CASSFAGGKDEQYF.

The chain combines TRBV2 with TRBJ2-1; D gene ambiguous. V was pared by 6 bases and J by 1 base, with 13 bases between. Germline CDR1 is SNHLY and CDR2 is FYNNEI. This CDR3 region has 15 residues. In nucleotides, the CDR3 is TGTGCCAGCAGAGAGAGTCCCAATTCCTACAATGAGCAGTTCTTC. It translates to CASRESPNSYNEQFF.

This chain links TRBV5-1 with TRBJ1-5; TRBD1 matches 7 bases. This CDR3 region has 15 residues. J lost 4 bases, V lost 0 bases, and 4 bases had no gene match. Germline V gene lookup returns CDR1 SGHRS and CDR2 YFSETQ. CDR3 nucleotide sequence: TGCGCCAGCAGCTTGGACGGGACAGATAATCAGCCCCAGCATTTT. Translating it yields CASSLDGTDNQPQHF.

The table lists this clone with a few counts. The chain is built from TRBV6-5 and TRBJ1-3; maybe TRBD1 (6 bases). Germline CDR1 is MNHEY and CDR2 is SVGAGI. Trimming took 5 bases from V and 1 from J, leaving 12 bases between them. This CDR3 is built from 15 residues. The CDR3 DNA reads TGTGCCAGCAGTCAGACCGGGACATCTGGAAACACCATATATTTT. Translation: CASSQTGTSGNTIYF.

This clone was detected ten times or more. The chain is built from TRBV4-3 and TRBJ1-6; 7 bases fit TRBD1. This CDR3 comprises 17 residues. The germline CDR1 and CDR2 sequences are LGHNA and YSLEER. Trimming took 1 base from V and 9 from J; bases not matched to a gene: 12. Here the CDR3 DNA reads TGCGCCAGCAGCCAAGTCGGCCCCAGGGCAGGGGGTTCACCCCTCCACTTT. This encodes CASSQVGPRAGGSPLHF.

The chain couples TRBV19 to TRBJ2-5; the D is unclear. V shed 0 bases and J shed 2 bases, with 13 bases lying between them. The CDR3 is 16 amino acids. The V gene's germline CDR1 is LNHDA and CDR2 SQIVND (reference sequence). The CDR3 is CASSIDRFGTQETQYF. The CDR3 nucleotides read TGTGCCAGTAGTATAGATCGCTTCGGTACGCAAGAGACCCAGTACTTC.

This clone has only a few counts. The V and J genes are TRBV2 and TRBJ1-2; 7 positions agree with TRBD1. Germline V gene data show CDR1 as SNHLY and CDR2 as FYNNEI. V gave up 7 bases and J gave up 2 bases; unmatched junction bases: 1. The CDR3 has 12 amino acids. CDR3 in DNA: TGTGCCAGCACGGGACAGAACTATGGCTACACCTTC. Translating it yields CASTGQNYGYTF.

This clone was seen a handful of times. This CDR3 reads CASAPNQIASSYNSPLHF. CDR3 coding DNA: TGTGCCAGCGCCCCAAATCAGATCGCTAGCTCCTATAATTCACCCCTCCACTTT. The gene calls are TRBV7-2 and TRBJ1-6; no definite D call. The germline V gene encodes CDR1 SGHTA and CDR2 FQGNSA. The CDR3 is made up of 18 amino acids. V shed 8 bases and J shed 0 bases, with 20 bases lying between them. Complete variable domain (other parts from reference TRBV7-2 and TRBJ1-6): GAGVSQSPSNKVTEKGKDVELRCDPISGHTALYWYRQSLGQGLEFLIYFQGNSAPDKSGLPSDRFSAERTGGSVSTLTIQRTQQEDSAVYLCASAPNQIASSYNSPLHFGNGTRLTVT.

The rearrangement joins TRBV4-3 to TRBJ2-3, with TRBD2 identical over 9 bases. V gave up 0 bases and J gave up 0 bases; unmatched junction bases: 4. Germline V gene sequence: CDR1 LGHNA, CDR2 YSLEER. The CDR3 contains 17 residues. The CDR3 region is CASSQDPRGGSTDTQYF. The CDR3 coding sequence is TGCGCCAGCAGCCAAGACCCGCGGGGGGGGAGCACAGATACGCAGTATTTT.

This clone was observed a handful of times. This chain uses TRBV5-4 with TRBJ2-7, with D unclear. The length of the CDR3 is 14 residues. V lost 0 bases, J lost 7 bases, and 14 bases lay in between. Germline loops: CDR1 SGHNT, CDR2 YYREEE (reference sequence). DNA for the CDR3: TGTGCCAGCAGCTTGGCCGGAAGGTTCGGGGAGCAGTACTTC. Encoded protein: CASSLAGRFGEQYF.

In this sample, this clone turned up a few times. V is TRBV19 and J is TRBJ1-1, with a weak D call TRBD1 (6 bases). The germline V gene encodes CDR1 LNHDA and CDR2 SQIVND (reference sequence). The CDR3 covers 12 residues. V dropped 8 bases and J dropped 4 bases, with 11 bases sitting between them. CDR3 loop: CASRGQLTEAFF. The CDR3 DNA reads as TGTGCCAGTCGAGGACAGCTCACTGAAGCTTTCTTT.

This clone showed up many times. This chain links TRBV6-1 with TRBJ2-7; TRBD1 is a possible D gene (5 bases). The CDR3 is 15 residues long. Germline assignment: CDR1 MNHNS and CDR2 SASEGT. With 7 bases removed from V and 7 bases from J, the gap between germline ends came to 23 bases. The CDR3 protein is CASIEGAGGSWEQYF. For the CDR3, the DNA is TGTGCCAGCATCGAAGGGGCAGGCGGTTCCTGGGAGCAGTACTTC.

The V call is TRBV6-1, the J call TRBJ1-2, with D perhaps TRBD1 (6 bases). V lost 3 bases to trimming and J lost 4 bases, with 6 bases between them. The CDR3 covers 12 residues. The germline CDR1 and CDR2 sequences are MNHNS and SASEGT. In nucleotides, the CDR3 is TGTGCCAGCAGTGAGGACAGCTATGGCTACACCTTC. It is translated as CASSEDSYGYTF.

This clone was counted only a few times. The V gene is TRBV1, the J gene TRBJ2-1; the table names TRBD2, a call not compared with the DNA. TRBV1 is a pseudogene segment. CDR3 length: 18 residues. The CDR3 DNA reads TGCACCAGCAGCCCTTTAACTAGGACTAGCGGTCCAAACAATGAGCAGTTCTTC. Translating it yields CTSSPLTRTSGPNNEQFF.

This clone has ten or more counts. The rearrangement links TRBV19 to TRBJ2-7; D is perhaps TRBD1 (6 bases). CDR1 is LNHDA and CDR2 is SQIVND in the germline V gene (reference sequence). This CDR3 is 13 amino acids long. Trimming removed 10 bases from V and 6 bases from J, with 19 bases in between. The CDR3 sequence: CATESTGSTEQYF. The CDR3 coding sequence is TGTGCCACTGAAAGTACAGGGAGTACCGAGCAGTACTTC.

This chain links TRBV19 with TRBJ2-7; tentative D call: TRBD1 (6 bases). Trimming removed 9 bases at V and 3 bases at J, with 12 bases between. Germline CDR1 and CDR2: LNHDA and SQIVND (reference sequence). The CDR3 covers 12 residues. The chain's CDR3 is CASNNRDYEQYF. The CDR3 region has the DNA TGTGCCAGCAACAACAGGGACTACGAGCAGTACTTC.